The T cell receptor (beta chain) under discussion was sequenced for a study of cytomegalovirus exposure and HLA in healthy donors. Broader study findings: There were under 200 TCR beta chains listed as cytomegalovirus-associated. The dataset shows that most TCR sequences were rare, while some public TCRs occurred in many donors. Earlier analysis yielded a pattern in which most TCR beta V segments were productive about 90% or about 30% of the time.

Donors likely had unrecorded immune exposures despite being nominally healthy when sampled. In germline, CDR1 is MNHEY, CDR2 SMNVEV (reference sequence). V lost 6 bases and J 5 bases, leaving 11 bases between the germline ends. The CDR3 runs 13 residues. Worth noting for this clone: Its antigen is unknown.

Both 60 Vbeta primers and 13 Jbeta primers went into the PCR. Sequenced by immunoSEQ multiplex PCR; TCRdb stores in-frame clones only, minus some. The data hold some 190,000 clones, with less than 85% observed a single time. Sequencing was carried out using PBMCs. This receptor was obtained from a boy aged 2-15 years in good health and CMV-seronegative. The genes are TRBV27 and TRBJ2-1; tentatively, D is TRBD1 (6 bases). CDR3 amino acids: CASSPTGNNEQFF. DNA for the CDR3: TGTGCCAGCAGCCCGACAGGTAACAATGAGCAGTTCTTC.